This T cell receptor beta chain was captured by sequencing in a study of T cell responses to AZD1222 COVID-19 vaccine. The method was immunoSEQ multiplex PCR; TCRdb's version includes in-frame clones alone and lacks a portion of them. The sample holds under 150,000 clones, roughly 91% seen once. Findings and limits, study-wide: Spike-specific TCR breadth and depth went up after people got two AZD1222 doses. Across spike, vaccine-associated CD4 TCRs were found, dominant at 160-218 and 743-854. After the peak T cell response, and only then, were repertoires sampled.

Germline values: CDR1 GTSNPN, CDR2 SVGIG (reference sequence). The CDR3 spans 12 residues. As concerns this clone: As yet, its antigen is unknown.

The chain has TRBV30 and TRBJ1-2, with D perhaps TRBD1 (5 bases). This sample comprised peripheral blood, obtained on day 0 of MenACWY control vaccination. The sequence was obtained from an adult in good health. The CDR3 bases are TGTGCTCTAACAATCGGGGGATATGGCTACACCTTC. Amino acids: CALTIGGYGYTF.